The 24 T cell receptor beta chains below come from one sample, sequenced in a study of cytomegalovirus exposure and HLA in healthy donors. Primers included in the PCR were 60 Vbeta and 13 Jbeta primers. Sequenced by immunoSEQ multiplex PCR; TCRdb stores in-frame clones only, minus some. The data contain 100,000 to 120,000 clones, 70% to 80% of them singletons. The sample taken for sequencing was PBMCs. Receptors were obtained from a man younger than 45 in good health and CMV-seronegative.

V gene TRBV6-6 combines with J gene TRBJ1-5; 7 positions agree with TRBD1. Germline V lookup: CDR1 MNHNY, CDR2 SVGAGI (reference sequence). The CDR3 loop spans 16 amino acids. After removal of 5 bases from V and 5 bases from J, the junction contained 12 bases not matched to a gene. CDR3: CASSTPSRGAHQPQHF. CDR3 in DNA: TGTGCCAGCAGTACCCCATCCAGGGGGGCCCATCAGCCCCAGCATTTT.

The chain employs TRBV7-8 and TRBJ1-1, with D perhaps TRBD1 (6 bases). CDR1 SGHVS and CDR2 FQNEAQ come from the germline V gene. Trimming cost V 0 bases and J 1 base, with 9 bases left between them. There are 15 residues in the CDR3. The CDR3 sequence is CASSLAGQQNTEAFF. As DNA, the CDR3 is TGTGCCAGCAGCTTAGCGGGACAACAGAACACTGAAGCTTTCTTT.

The chain is built from TRBV30 and TRBJ2-3; D is perhaps TRBD1 (6 bases). Germline V gene data show CDR1 as GTSNPN and CDR2 as SVGIG (reference sequence). This CDR3 contains 13 residues. V lost 7 bases and J 4 bases, leaving 15 bases between the germline ends. The CDR3 bases are TGTGCCTTCTTTCGGCCAGGGGCAGATACGCAGTATTTT. Protein: CAFFRPGADTQYF.

The genes are TRBV30 and TRBJ1-1, with D unresolved. The germline V and J ends were trimmed by 4 bases and 1 base, with 10 bases remaining between them. The CDR3 loop spans 13 amino acids. Germline V gene data show CDR1 as GTSNPN and CDR2 as SVGIG (reference sequence). DNA of the CDR3: TGTGCCTGGATGGTGGGAGAGAACACTGAAGCTTTCTTT. This sequence encodes CAWMVGENTEAFF.

The rearrangement joins TRBV25-1 to TRBJ2-3; TRBD1 might be the D (5 bases). Germline CDR1 MGHDK, CDR2 SYGVNS. The CDR3 contains 16 residues. Trimming took 6 bases from V and 2 from J, leaving 18 bases between them. The CDR3 DNA is TGTGCCAGCAGCTCAGGGTTTGACCTATACACAGATACGCAGTATTTT. It translates to CASSSGFDLYTDTQYF.

This chain uses TRBV19 with TRBJ1-6; tentative D call: TRBD1 (6 bases). With 7 bases removed from V and 9 bases from J, the gap between germline ends came to 16 bases. This CDR3 has 14 amino acids. CDR1 and CDR2 (germline): LNHDA, SQIVND (reference sequence). The CDR3 region has the DNA TGTGCCAGTAATACAGGGTTCGGAGGTTCACCCCTCCACTTT. Translated, it gives CASNTGFGGSPLHF.

This clone was counted once. The chain is built from TRBV19 and TRBJ1-2, with 11 bases fitting TRBD1. The CDR3 sequence is 12 residues long. The J segment lost 8 bases and the V segment lost 7 bases, leaving 3 bases of the junction unmatched. CDR1 is LNHDA, CDR2 SQIVND, per germline (reference sequence). In nucleotides, the CDR3 is TGTGCCAGTATACGGACAGGGGGCGGCTACACCTTC. It translates to CASIRTGGGYTF.

This clone was observed a few times. The chain uses TRBV5-6 and TRBJ2-7, with TRBD1 identical over 8 bases. The CDR3 consists of 15 residues. CDR1 is SGHDT, CDR2 YYEEEE, per germline. The junction had 14 bases not matched to a gene; V was cut back by 6 bases and J by 6 bases. The CDR3 loop is CASNSPGTGDFEQYF. The CDR3 nucleotides are TGTGCCAGCAACTCCCCCGGGACAGGAGACTTCGAGCAGTACTTC.

This clone was seen only a few times. The rearrangement links TRBV6-5 to TRBJ2-5; 7 bases line up with TRBD1. Germline lookup yields CDR1 MNHEY and CDR2 SVGAGI. After removal of 0 bases from V and 3 bases from J, the junction contained 7 bases not matched to a gene. This CDR3 has 16 amino acids. In nucleotides, the CDR3 is TGTGCCAGCAGTTACTCGAGACAGGGAACGGAAGAGACCCAGTACTTC. Amino acids: CASSYSRQGTEETQYF.

This clone was seen only a few times. The chain combines TRBV9 with TRBJ2-5; TRBD2 matches at 11 bases. V gave up 0 bases and J gave up 4 bases; unmatched junction bases: 8. The CDR3 sequence is 17 residues long. Germline V lookup: CDR1 SGDLS, CDR2 YYNGEE. CDR3 nucleotide sequence: TGTGCCAGCAGCGTAGGATCCCTAGCGGGGGGTTTAGAGACCCAGTACTTC. This sequence encodes CASSVGSLAGGLETQYF. The whole variable domain, remainder taken from reference TRBV9 and TRBJ2-5, is DSGVTQTPKHLITATGQRVTLRCSPRSGDLSVYWYQQSLDQGLQFLIQYYNGEERAKGNILERFSAQQFPDLHSELNLSSLELGDSALYFCASSVGSLAGGLETQYFGPGTRLLVL.

The V gene is TRBV7-2, the J gene TRBJ2-3; 11 nucleotides agree with TRBD2. The CDR3 totals 15 residues. Germline V gene sequence: CDR1 SGHTA, CDR2 FQGNSA. V was pared by 5 bases and J by 2 bases, with 3 bases of the junction left unmatched. The CDR3 coding sequence is TGTGCCAGCAGCCCGGGACTAGCGGACACAGATACGCAGTATTTT. Residues: CASSPGLADTDTQYF.

The rearrangement links TRBV9 to TRBJ1-1, with D perhaps TRBD1 (5 bases). This CDR3 has 13 amino acids. Trimming took 2 bases from V and 5 from J, leaving 10 bases between them. CDR1 is SGDLS, CDR2 YYNGEE, per germline. The CDR3 DNA is TGTGCCAGCAGCGTCGGCAGGGAAACTGAAGCTTTCTTT. It codes for CASSVGRETEAFF.

The gene calls are TRBV2 and TRBJ2-3; D is undetermined. This CDR3 contains 14 residues. Trimming pared 0 bases from V and 2 bases from J, leaving 6 bases between. Germline assignment: CDR1 SNHLY and CDR2 FYNNEI. The CDR3 DNA is TGTGCCAGCAGTGAAGCGCACAACACAGATACGCAGTATTTT. It is translated as CASSEAHNTDTQYF.

The V and J genes are TRBV15 and TRBJ2-1; D is unclear. The CDR3 extends over 12 amino acids. Between the trimmed V and J ends, which lost 2 bases and 8 bases, there was a span of 7 bases. The germline V gene encodes CDR1 LNHNV and CDR2 YYDKDF (reference sequence). CDR3 loop: CATSRLKYEQFF. CDR3 sequence (DNA): TGTGCCACCAGCAGACTTAAATATGAGCAGTTCTTC.

The gene calls are TRBV6-5 and TRBJ2-7; 7 nucleotides agree with TRBD2. The ends lost 5 bases at V and 7 bases at J; junction bases unmatched: 14. CDR1 and CDR2 from the germline V gene are MNHEY and SVGAGI. The CDR3 consists of 15 residues. CDR3 loop: CASSPLMGGEYEQYF. Written as DNA, the CDR3 is TGTGCCAGCAGTCCCCTTATGGGGGGGGAATATGAGCAGTACTTC.

This clone was detected once. DNA for the CDR3: TGTGCCAGCAGCTTGGGGTCCCCCGGGACAGGGATCGAGCAGTACTTC. This sequence encodes CASSLGSPGTGIEQYF. The genes are TRBV5-6 and TRBJ2-7; TRBD1 matches at 9 bases. Germline CDR1 and CDR2: SGHDT and YYEEEE. The junction had 10 bases not matched to a gene; V was cut back by 0 bases and J by 6 bases. This CDR3 region has 16 residues.

Regarding this clone: One end of the junction is discordant with germline, which a read error may explain. V gene TRBV28 combines with J gene TRBJ1-5; TRBD1 matches 9 bases. Germline V gene lookup returns CDR1 MDHEN and CDR2 SYDVKM. The CDR3 is 18 amino acids. As DNA, the CDR3 is TGTGCCAGCGGTTTACTACAGGGGGCGCCCCCCGTTATTCAGCCCCAGCATTTT. Its translation is CASGLLQGAPPVIQPQHF.

There are a few counts of this clone. The chain carries TRBV5-1 and TRBJ2-7; no reliable D call. Between the trimmed V and J ends, which lost 2 bases and 2 bases, there was a span of 11 bases. The CDR3 contains 14 residues. The germline V gene has CDR1 SGHRS and CDR2 YFSETQ. The CDR3 sequence: CASSLDQVTYEQYF. CDR3 sequence (DNA): TGCGCCAGCAGCTTAGATCAGGTGACCTACGAGCAGTACTTC.

This clone was observed a few times. V usage is TRBV28 and J usage is TRBJ2-7; weak D call: TRBD2 (6 bases). V lost 5 bases to trimming and J lost 2 bases, with 13 bases between them. The CDR3 is 14 residues long. In germline, CDR1 is MDHEN, CDR2 SYDVKM. In nucleotides, the CDR3 is TGTGCCAGCAGTGACCTAGCGCCCACCTACGAGCAGTACTTC. Residues: CASSDLAPTYEQYF. The variable domain in full, completed from reference TRBV28 and TRBJ2-7, reads DVKVTQSSRYLVKRTGEKVFLECVQDMDHENMFWYRQDPGLGLRLIYFSYDVKMKEKGDIPEGYSVSREKKERFSLILESASTNQTSMYLCASSDLAPTYEQYFGPGTRLTVT.

The rearrangement joins TRBV9 to TRBJ2-1; D possibly corresponds to TRBD2 (6 bases). CDR1 is SGDLS and CDR2 is YYNGEE in the germline V gene. V lost 0 bases and J lost 1, with 11 bases in between. This CDR3 contains 16 residues. CDR3 coding DNA: TGTGCCAGCAGCGTAGTGGGGCGGGATTCCTACAATGAGCAGTTCTTC. Translating it yields CASSVVGRDSYNEQFF.

This clone was seen only a few times. V is TRBV7-9 and J is TRBJ2-5, with D possibly being TRBD2 (5 bases). The germline V gene has CDR1 SEHNR and CDR2 FQNEAQ (reference sequence). This CDR3 spans 14 amino acids. Between the trimmed V and J ends, which lost 0 bases and 5 bases, there was a span of 10 bases. Written as DNA, the CDR3 is TGTGCCAGCAGCTTAGCTGGAACGGGGGAGACCCAGTACTTC. It specifies CASSLAGTGETQYF.

V gene TRBV19 combines with J gene TRBJ2-5; 7 bases map to TRBD1. The trim removed 5 bases at V and 2 bases at J, leaving 8 bases unmatched. Germline V CDR1 and CDR2: LNHDA, SQIVND (reference sequence). This CDR3 is built from 15 residues. The CDR3, as DNA: TGTGCCAGTAGTCCCCCGACAGGGAGTCAAGAGACCCAGTACTTC. As protein: CASSPPTGSQETQYF. Looking up the rest from reference TRBV19 and TRBJ2-5 gives the full variable domain: DGGITQSPKYLFRKEGQNVTLSCEQNLNHDAMYWYRQDPGQGLRLIYYSQIVNDFQKGDIAEGYSVSREKKESFPLTVTSAQKNPTAFYLCASSPPTGSQETQYFGPGTRLLVL.

The chain is built from TRBV5-1 and TRBJ2-7, with unresolved D. There are 14 residues in the CDR3. Trimming removed 1 base at V and 6 bases at J, with 14 bases between. From germline, CDR1 is SGHRS and CDR2 YFSETQ. CDR3 nucleotide sequence: TGCGCCAGCAGCTTGCGGAGCCCTCAAGGCGAGCAGTACTTC. Translation: CASSLRSPQGEQYF.

This chain joins TRBV5-6 and TRBJ2-3; possible D gene TRBD2, 6 bases. The V end was cut by 3 bases, the J end by 6 bases, with 14 bases between. Germline V gives CDR1 SGHDT, CDR2 YYEEEE. The CDR3 extends over 14 amino acids. CDR3 in amino acids: CASSSSARGDTQYF. The DNA of the CDR3 is TGTGCCAGCAGCTCTAGCGCCCGGGGGGATACGCAGTATTTT.